Given below is one T cell receptor (beta chain) in context. This specimen belongs to a study of T cells in Graves' hyperthyroidism and ophthalmopathy. The TCR beta CDR3 regions underwent amplification using RNA transcripts as the source. When the TCR CDR3 underwent first-round RT-PCR, the HTBI primer set was used. TCRdb re-derived calls from the multiplex PCR reads in MiXCR, one entry per CDR3 protein. This sample has about 510,000 distinct CDR3 sequences, with around 15% found just once. Germline CDR1 KGHSH, CDR2 LQKENI. This CDR3 is built from 18 residues. The V segment lost 3 bases and the J segment 5 bases; nucleotides outside the gene matches: 14.

The clonotype was recovered from a woman aged 40 to 50 with Graves' hyperthyroidism. The chain uses TRBV18 and TRBJ2-1; 9 nucleotides line up with TRBD2. Sequencing was carried out using blood. The CDR3 DNA follows: TGTGCCAGCTCACCGACAGGATACGGGACTAGCACGGACAATGAGCAGTTCTTC. Translation gives CASSPTGYGTSTDNEQFF.